These 30 T cell receptor beta chains were all obtained from the same sample, sequenced in a study of T cells expressing NK-cell markers. TCRdb reprocessed the 5' RACE reads; each CDR3 protein has one entry and no DNA is given. This sample's table reports roughly 300,000 distinct CDR3 sequences. The sample comprised blood T cells: a sorted CD56 or NKG2C T cell subset, CD4+ or CD8+ T cells, or bulk PBMC T cells (not recorded which). These receptors were collected from a woman aged 18 to 75 in good health.

The chain uses TRBV19 and TRBJ2-2; TCRdb proposes TRBD1, but this gene call is untestable without DNA. Germline V gives CDR1 LNHDA, CDR2 SQIVND (reference sequence). The CDR3 has 13 residues. CDR3 sequence: CATKGGYAGELFF. The variable domain in full, completed from reference TRBV19 and TRBJ2-2, reads DGGITQSPKYLFRKEGQNVTLSCEQNLNHDAMYWYRQDPGQGLRLIYYSQIVNDFQKGDIAEGYSVSREKKESFPLTVTSAQKNPTAFYLCATKGGYAGELFFGEGSRLTVL.

The chain combines TRBV24-1 with TRBJ1-2; TCRdb proposes TRBD1, but this gene call is untestable without DNA. The germline CDR1 and CDR2 sequences are KGHDR and SFDVKD. The CDR3 contains 13 residues. The CDR3 sequence: CATSAGAAGGYTF.

The chain uses TRBV29-1 and TRBJ2-1; TCRdb reports TRBD1, a call that lacks DNA to check it against. The germline V gene encodes CDR1 SQVTM and CDR2 ANQGSEA. This CDR3 comprises 14 residues. The CDR3: CSACHVRGPNEQFF.

The gene calls are TRBV20-1 and TRBJ2-2; the TCRdb D gene call, TRBD1, has no DNA to confirm it. The CDR3 loop spans 16 amino acids. Germline assignment: CDR1 DFQATT and CDR2 SNEGSKA (reference sequence). The CDR3 loop is CSARDWSGTLSGELFF.

The chain combines TRBV5-1 with TRBJ2-1; TCRdb names TRBD1, which stays unverified in the absence of DNA. The CDR3 runs 16 residues. Germline V gene sequence: CDR1 SGHRS, CDR2 YFSETQ. CDR3: CASSRVGGSSDNEQFF.

The chain joins TRBV18 to TRBJ2-1. Germline V gene lookup returns CDR1 KGHSH and CDR2 LQKENI. The length of the CDR3 is 16 residues. The CDR3 region is CASSPLGSGVYNEQFF. Looking up the rest from reference TRBV18 and TRBJ2-1 gives the full variable domain: NAGVMQNPRHLVRRRGQEARLRCSPMKGHSHVYWYRQLPEEGLKFMVYLQKENIIDESGMPKERFSAEFPKEGPSILRIQQVVRGDSAAYFCASSPLGSGVYNEQFFGPGTRLTVL.

V and J are TRBV12-3 or TRBV12-4 and TRBJ1-5. The CDR3 totals 14 residues. This CDR3 reads CASGNPYSNQPQHF.

The CDR3 spells CASSRRLAGGQDEQFF. The V call is TRBV4-3, the J call TRBJ2-1; there is no DNA to check the TCRdb D call of TRBD2. Germline V gene lookup returns CDR1 LGHNA and CDR2 YSLEER. The CDR3 spans 16 residues.

This chain links TRBV9 with TRBJ2-1; TCRdb picks TRBD2, but there is no DNA to check that call. Germline CDR1 and CDR2: SGDLS and YYNGEE. CDR3 length: 18 amino acids. CDR3 sequence reads: CASSVSGTSGGGYNEQFF.

The chain carries TRBV30 and TRBJ2-2; TCRdb names TRBD2, which stays unverified in the absence of DNA. This CDR3 spans 16 amino acids. Germline-derived CDR1 and CDR2 are GTSNPN and SVGIG (reference sequence). This CDR3 is CAWGLGLAGLAGELFF.

The rearrangement joins TRBV6-2 or TRBV6-3 to TRBJ2-7; the TRBD1 assignment by TCRdb is unverifiable without DNA. CDR1 and CDR2 (germline): MNHEY, SVGEGT. The CDR3 has 15 amino acids. CDR3 in amino acids: CASSPGQLAFYEQYF.

CDR3 sequence reads: CASSFMNTEAFF. The chain combines TRBV6-2 or TRBV6-3 with TRBJ1-1. The CDR3 is 12 amino acids. CDR1 MNHEY and CDR2 SVGEGT come from the germline V gene.

J is TRBJ2-5 and V is TRBV4-3; with no DNA, the TCRdb D assignment of TRBD2 cannot be verified. Germline V gives CDR1 LGHNA, CDR2 YSLEER. The CDR3 length is 13 residues. The CDR3 region is CASSQDIGLPQYF.

The chain links TRBV20-1 to TRBJ2-1; TCRdb returns TRBD1, unconfirmable since there is no DNA. Germline CDR1 DFQATT, CDR2 SNEGSKA (reference sequence). The CDR3 spans 15 residues. CDR3 sequence reads: CSAKSGGHSYNEQFF.

The J gene is TRBJ2-7, the V gene TRBV5-4; TCRdb proposes TRBD2, but this gene call is untestable without DNA. The germline gives CDR1 SGHNT, CDR2 YYREEE (reference sequence). There are 15 residues in the CDR3. CDR3 in amino acids: CASSPLAGEAYEQYF.

The chain joins TRBV5-1 to TRBJ2-1; there is no DNA to check the TCRdb D call of TRBD1. Per germline, CDR1 SGHRS and CDR2 YFSETQ. CDR3 length: 12 residues. The CDR3 is CASSYRGNEQFF.

The chain uses TRBV16 and TRBJ2-7; TCRdb returns TRBD1, unconfirmable since there is no DNA. The length of the CDR3 is 13 residues. CDR1 is KGHSY and CDR2 is FQNENV in the germline V gene. Here the CDR3 reads CASSQYSGEKQYF.

The rearrangement uses TRBV28 and TRBJ2-7; no DNA is available, so the TRBD1 call from TCRdb remains unchecked. Germline CDR1 is MDHEN and CDR2 is SYDVKM. This CDR3 has 13 amino acids. The CDR3 loop reads CASSLGDRYEQYF. Together with reference TRBV28 and TRBJ2-7, the CDR3 gives the full variable domain: DVKVTQSSRYLVKRTGEKVFLECVQDMDHENMFWYRQDPGLGLRLIYFSYDVKMKEKGDIPEGYSVSREKKERFSLILESASTNQTSMYLCASSLGDRYEQYFGPGTRLTVT.

The chain employs TRBV3-1 and TRBJ2-1. The germline V gene has CDR1 LGHDT and CDR2 YNNKEL (reference sequence). The CDR3 has 16 amino acids. The CDR3 protein is CASSHSRIVVANEQFF.

The chain has TRBV7-8 and TRBJ2-1; TCRdb outputs TRBD2, but without DNA this stays unchecked. This CDR3 contains 14 residues. Germline CDR1 SGHVS, CDR2 FQNEAQ. This CDR3 reads CASSGTSVGNEQFF.

The chain has TRBV20-1 and TRBJ2-3; the D gene TCRdb calls, TRBD2, cannot be checked with no DNA. The CDR3 is made up of 15 amino acids. Germline CDR1 is DFQATT and CDR2 is SNEGSKA (reference sequence). The chain's CDR3 is CSARQLAGIADTQYF.

The rearrangement joins TRBV12-3 or TRBV12-4 to TRBJ1-1; TCRdb's assignment of TRBD1 cannot be checked, as there is no DNA. The CDR3 sequence is 14 residues long. CDR3 amino acids: CASSNRGGDTEAFF.

The chain joins TRBV7-8 to TRBJ2-3; TCRdb's D call of TRBD1 is untestable without DNA. CDR1 SGHVS and CDR2 FQNEAQ come from the germline V gene. This CDR3 region has 15 residues. This CDR3 is CASSFWAAPSDTQYF.

This chain links TRBV29-1 with TRBJ2-1; TCRdb picks TRBD2, but there is no DNA to check that call. The length of the CDR3 is 13 residues. The germline gives CDR1 SQVTM, CDR2 ANQGSEA. CDR3 amino acids: CSAGALARNEQFF.

The rearrangement links TRBV20-1 to TRBJ2-7; TCRdb names TRBD1, which stays unverified in the absence of DNA. The CDR3 contains 14 residues. Germline CDR1 DFQATT, CDR2 SNEGSKA (reference sequence). The CDR3 sequence is CSAQRQGQGYEQYF.

J is TRBJ1-2 and V is TRBV12-3 or TRBV12-4; there is no DNA to check the TCRdb D call of TRBD1. The CDR3 covers 14 residues. CDR3 amino acids: CASSFQGSNYGYTF.

J is TRBJ2-5 and V is TRBV6-5; TCRdb's D call, TRBD2, is unchecked because there is no DNA. Per the germline V gene, CDR1 is MNHEY and CDR2 is SVGAGI. This CDR3 has 16 residues. This chain's CDR3 is CASRHSASGGEETQYF.

The V gene is TRBV21-1, the J gene TRBJ2-1; TCRdb's D call of TRBD1 is untestable without DNA. TRBV21-1 is a listed pseudogene. The CDR3 is made up of 16 amino acids. Here the CDR3 reads CASPPHRDRGEDEQFF.

The chain combines TRBV11-2 with TRBJ1-3. Germline CDR1 SGHAT, CDR2 FQNNGV. The CDR3 sequence is 15 residues long. The CDR3 reads CASSLDPRGRNTIYF.

The chain uses TRBV30 and TRBJ2-1; the D call of TRBD2 rests on TCRdb alone, since no DNA is present to check it. Per the germline V gene, CDR1 is GTSNPN and CDR2 is SVGIG (reference sequence). The CDR3 loop spans 11 amino acids. The CDR3 spells CAWGAGAEQFF.